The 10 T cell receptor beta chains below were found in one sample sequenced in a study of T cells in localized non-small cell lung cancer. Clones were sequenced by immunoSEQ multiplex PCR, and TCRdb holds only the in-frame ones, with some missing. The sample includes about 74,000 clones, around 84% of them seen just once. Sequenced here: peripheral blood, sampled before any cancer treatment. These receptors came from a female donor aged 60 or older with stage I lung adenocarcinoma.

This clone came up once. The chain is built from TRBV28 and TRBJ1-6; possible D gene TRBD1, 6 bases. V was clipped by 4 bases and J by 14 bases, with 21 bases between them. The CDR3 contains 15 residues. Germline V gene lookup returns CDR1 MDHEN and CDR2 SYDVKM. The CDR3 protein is CASSSPSLRGPALHF. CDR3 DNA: TGTGCCAGCAGTTCTCCAAGTCTCAGGGGCCCCGCCCTCCACTTT. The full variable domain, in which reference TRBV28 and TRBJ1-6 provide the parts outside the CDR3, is DVKVTQSSRYLVKRTGEKVFLECVQDMDHENMFWYRQDPGLGLRLIYFSYDVKMKEKGDIPEGYSVSREKKERFSLILESASTNQTSMYLCASSSPSLRGPALHFGNGTRLTVT.

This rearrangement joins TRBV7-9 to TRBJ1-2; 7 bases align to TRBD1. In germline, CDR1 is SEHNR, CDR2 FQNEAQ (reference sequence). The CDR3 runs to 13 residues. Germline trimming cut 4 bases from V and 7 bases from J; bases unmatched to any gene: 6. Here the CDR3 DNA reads TGTGCCAGCAGCTCACTTGGACAGGTTGGCTACACCTTC. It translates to CASSSLGQVGYTF.

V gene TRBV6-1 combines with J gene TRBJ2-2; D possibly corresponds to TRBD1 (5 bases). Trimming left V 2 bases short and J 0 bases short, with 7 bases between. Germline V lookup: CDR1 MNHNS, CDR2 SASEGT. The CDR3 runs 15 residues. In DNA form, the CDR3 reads TGTGCCAGCAGTGAATTGACAGCGAACACCGGGGAGCTGTTTTTT. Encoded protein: CASSELTANTGELFF.

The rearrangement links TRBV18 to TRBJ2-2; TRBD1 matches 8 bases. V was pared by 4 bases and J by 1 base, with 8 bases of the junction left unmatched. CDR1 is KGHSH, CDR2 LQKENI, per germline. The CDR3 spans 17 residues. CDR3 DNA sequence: TGTGCCAGCTCACTAGCTGCCGGGACAGGGAACACCGGGGAGCTGTTTTTT. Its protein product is CASSLAAGTGNTGELFF. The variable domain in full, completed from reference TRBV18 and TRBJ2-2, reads NAGVMQNPRHLVRRRGQEARLRCSPMKGHSHVYWYRQLPEEGLKFMVYLQKENIIDESGMPKERFSAEFPKEGPSILRIQQVVRGDSAAYFCASSLAAGTGNTGELFFGEGSRLTVL.

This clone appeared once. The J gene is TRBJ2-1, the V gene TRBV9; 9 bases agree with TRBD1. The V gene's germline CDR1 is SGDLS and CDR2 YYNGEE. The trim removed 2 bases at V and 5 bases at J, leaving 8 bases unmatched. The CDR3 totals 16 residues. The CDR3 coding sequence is TGTGCCAGCAGCGTTGGACAGGGGAAGAACCACAATGAGCAGTTCTTC. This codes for CASSVGQGKNHNEQFF. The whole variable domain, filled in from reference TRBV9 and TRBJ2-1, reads DSGVTQTPKHLITATGQRVTLRCSPRSGDLSVYWYQQSLDQGLQFLIQYYNGEERAKGNILERFSAQQFPDLHSELNLSSLELGDSALYFCASSVGQGKNHNEQFFGPGTRLTVL.

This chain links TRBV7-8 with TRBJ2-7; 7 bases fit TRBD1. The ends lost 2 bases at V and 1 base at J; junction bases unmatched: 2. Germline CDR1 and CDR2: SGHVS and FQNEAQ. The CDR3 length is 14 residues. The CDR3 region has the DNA TGTGCCAGCAGCTTAACAGGGGCTTCCTACGAGCAGTACTTC. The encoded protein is CASSLTGASYEQYF.

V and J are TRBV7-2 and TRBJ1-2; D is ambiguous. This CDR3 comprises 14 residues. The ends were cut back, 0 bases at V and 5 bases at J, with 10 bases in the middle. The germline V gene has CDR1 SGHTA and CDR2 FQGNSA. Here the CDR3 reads CASSLANADYGYTF. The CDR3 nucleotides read TGTGCCAGCAGCTTAGCGAACGCAGATTATGGCTACACCTTC.

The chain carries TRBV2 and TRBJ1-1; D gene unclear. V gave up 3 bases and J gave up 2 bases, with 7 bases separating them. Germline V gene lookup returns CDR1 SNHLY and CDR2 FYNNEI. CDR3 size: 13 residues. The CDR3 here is CASSDNVNTEAFF. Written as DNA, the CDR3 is TGTGCCAGCAGTGACAATGTTAACACTGAAGCTTTCTTT.

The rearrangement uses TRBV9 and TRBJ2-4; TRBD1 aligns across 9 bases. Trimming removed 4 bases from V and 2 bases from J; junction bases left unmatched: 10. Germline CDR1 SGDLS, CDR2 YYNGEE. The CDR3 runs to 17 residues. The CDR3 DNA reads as TGTGCCAGCAGCCTTGGAGAGGGACAGGGTTCCAAAAACATTCAGTACTTC. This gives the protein CASSLGEGQGSKNIQYF.

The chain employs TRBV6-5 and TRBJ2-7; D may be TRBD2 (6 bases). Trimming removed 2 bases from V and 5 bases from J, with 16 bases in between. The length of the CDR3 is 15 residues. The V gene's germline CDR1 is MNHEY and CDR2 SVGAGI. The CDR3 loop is CASSYGGVATDEQYF. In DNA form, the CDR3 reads TGTGCCAGCAGTTACGGAGGGGTAGCTACGGACGAGCAGTACTTC.